A selection of T cell receptor beta chains follows, all from one sample in a study of blood T cell repertoires in COVID-19. Here immunoSEQ multiplex PCR was the method, and the copy in TCRdb shows in-frame clones only, minus some. Here the sample spans 180,000 or so clones, 70% to 80% being singletons. Sequencing was carried out using PBMCs or T cells enriched from blood (not recorded which). The receptors derive from a man between 60 and 75 years old who had been exposed to COVID-19. CDR3s include the opening cysteine and the closing phenylalanine or tryptophan. Each record gives: J gene, D gene, V gene, CDR3 protein. The D gene is left open where the match is weak.

j_gene: TRBJ2-1; d_gene: -; v_gene: TRBV7-2; CDR3aa: CASSLIMASNEQFF
j_gene: TRBJ1-1; d_gene: -; v_gene: TRBV12-5; CDR3aa: CASGLIVWNTEAFF
j_gene: TRBJ2-3; d_gene: TRBD1; v_gene: TRBV10-3; CDR3aa: CAISESLRGRFADTQYF
j_gene: TRBJ1-2; d_gene: -; v_gene: TRBV27; CDR3aa: CASSNSGEVDGYTF
j_gene: TRBJ2-3; d_gene: TRBD2; v_gene: TRBV7-8; CDR3aa: CASSFYTSGRTDTQYF
j_gene: TRBJ2-1; d_gene: -; v_gene: TRBV12-3/TRBV12-4; CDR3aa: CASSTGLAGGQFF
j_gene: TRBJ1-2; d_gene: -; v_gene: TRBV20-1; CDR3aa: CSASTPGHQNYGYTF
j_gene: TRBJ2-7; d_gene: -; v_gene: TRBV12-3/TRBV12-4; CDR3aa: CASSLARPYEQYF
j_gene: TRBJ2-7; d_gene: -; v_gene: TRBV30; CDR3aa: CAWSALQAQYF
j_gene: TRBJ2-7; d_gene: -; v_gene: TRBV21-1; CDR3aa: CASSKEVAGGMVCEQYF
j_gene: TRBJ2-4; d_gene: TRBD1; v_gene: TRBV29-1; CDR3aa: CSVRQGPDIQYF
j_gene: TRBJ1-5; d_gene: TRBD1; v_gene: TRBV24-1; CDR3aa: CATGQDVNSNQPQHF
j_gene: TRBJ2-5; d_gene: -; v_gene: TRBV19; CDR3aa: CASSASAQAAQYF
j_gene: TRBJ2-3; d_gene: TRBD2; v_gene: TRBV7-2; CDR3aa: CASSPGTSSLYF
j_gene: TRBJ1-4; d_gene: -; v_gene: TRBV29-1; CDR3aa: CSVDEGLNEKLFF
j_gene: TRBJ1-2; d_gene: -; v_gene: TRBV27; CDR3aa: CASSFAGSLVHGYTF
j_gene: TRBJ2-3; d_gene: TRBD1; v_gene: TRBV4-3; CDR3aa: CASSQDLQGGTDTQYF
j_gene: TRBJ1-1; d_gene: TRBD1; v_gene: TRBV6-2/TRBV6-3; CDR3aa: CASSDGTGGMYTEAFF
j_gene: TRBJ2-7; d_gene: TRBD2; v_gene: TRBV4-3; CDR3aa: CASSQDGGLAGPHEQYF
j_gene: TRBJ2-3; d_gene: TRBD2; v_gene: TRBV7-2; CDR3aa: CASSLASGLADYTDTQYF
j_gene: TRBJ1-6; d_gene: TRBD1; v_gene: TRBV27; CDR3aa: CASSPGQGYNSPLHF
j_gene: TRBJ1-5; d_gene: -; v_gene: TRBV30; CDR3aa: CAWAGGDNQPQHF